Each of the 8 T cell receptor beta chains below was sequenced from the same sample in a study of CD8+CD57+ T cells in acquired aplastic anemia. CDR3 and TCR beta VDJ profiling relied on a genomic DNA template. TCRdb re-called the reads through MiXCR, storing one row per CDR3 protein. This table has about 160,000 distinct CDR3 sequences, around half appearing once. It was patients with CD8+CD57+ cell expansion by flow cytometry who were chosen for sequencing. Source material: sorted CD4+, CD8+, or CD8+CD57+ T cells (not recorded which) from PBMCs. The receptors shown here come from a human donor with aplastic anemia.

The V call is TRBV4-1, the J call TRBJ1-2; the D is unclear. The V gene lost 5 bases and the J gene lost 2 bases, with 15 bases spanning the gap. The germline CDR1 and CDR2 sequences are MGHRA and YSYEKL. The CDR3 has 15 residues. The CDR3 DNA reads as TGCGCCAGCAGCAGTAAAGAGACCGGAAACTATGGCTACACCTTC. Amino acids: CASSSKETGNYGYTF.

The chain links TRBV3-1 to TRBJ1-3; no definite D call. V shed 7 bases and J shed 2 bases, with 12 bases lying between them. Germline V gene sequence: CDR1 LGHDT, CDR2 YNNKEL (reference sequence). CDR3 size: 14 residues. In DNA form, the CDR3 reads TGTGCCAGCACCAAACCCGGGACTGGAAACACCATATATTTT. It codes for CASTKPGTGNTIYF. Drawing the rest from reference TRBV3-1 and TRBJ1-3, the complete variable domain is DTAVSQTPKYLVTQMGNDKSIKCEQNLGHDTMYWYKQDSKKFLKIMFSYNNKELIINETVPNRFSPKSPDKAHLNLHINSLELGDSAVYFCASTKPGTGNTIYFGEGSWLTVV.

The chain joins TRBV9 to TRBJ1-6, with TRBD1 as a possible D gene (5 bases). This CDR3 is 16 amino acids long. Germline V gene data show CDR1 as SGDLS and CDR2 as YYNGEE. The V gene lost 0 bases and the J gene lost 6 bases, with 13 bases spanning the gap. CDR3 nucleotides: TGTGCCAGCAGCGTAGCTTACCCGGGGCTTAATTCACCCCTCCACTTT. Residues: CASSVAYPGLNSPLHF.

This clonotype was seen ten or more times. The chain joins TRBV6-2 or TRBV6-3 to TRBJ2-2; 8 positions agree with TRBD1. V was pared by 10 bases and J by 1 base, with 8 bases of the junction left unmatched. The length of the CDR3 is 15 residues. Germline CDR1 and CDR2: MNHEY and SVGEGT. As DNA, the CDR3 is TGTGCCACCGTGCCCGGGACAGGGAACACCGGGGAGCTGTTTTTT. This sequence encodes CATVPGTGNTGELFF.

The rearrangement links TRBV11-2 to TRBJ1-4, with 9 nucleotides matching TRBD1. The CDR3 has 14 amino acids. After removal of 5 bases from V and 7 bases from J, the junction contained 5 bases not matched to a gene. In germline, CDR1 is SGHAT, CDR2 FQNNGV. Written as DNA, the CDR3 is TGTGCCAGCAGCGGCCGGGACAGGGCTGAAAAACTGTTTTTT. Its translation: CASSGRDRAEKLFF. Full variable domain (missing parts from reference TRBV11-2 and TRBJ1-4): EAGVAQSPRYKIIEKRQSVAFWCNPISGHATLYWYQQILGQGPKLLIQFQNNGVVDDSQLPKDRFSAERLKGVDSTLKIQPAKLEDSAVYLCASSGRDRAEKLFFGSGTQLSVL.

This clonotype showed up many times. This sequence joins TRBV7-2 and TRBJ1-6; D perhaps matches TRBD1 (5 bases). The CDR3 extends over 14 amino acids. From germline, CDR1 is SGHTA and CDR2 FQGNSA. The V and J ends lost 5 bases and 7 bases respectively, with 12 bases between them. CDR3 nucleotide sequence: TGTGCCAGCAGCCCGGGGGTAGCGAATTCACCCCTCCACTTT. Encoded protein: CASSPGVANSPLHF.

The V gene is TRBV27, the J gene TRBJ2-7; 8 bases are shared with TRBD1. Losses at the gene ends were 3 bases for V and 2 bases for J; bases not matched to a gene: 3. The germline V gene has CDR1 MNHEY and CDR2 SMNVEV (reference sequence). There are 14 residues in the CDR3. This chain's CDR3 is CASSLGQVTYEQYF. The CDR3 DNA follows: TGTGCCAGCAGTTTGGGACAGGTTACCTACGAGCAGTACTTC.

This clonotype showed up many times. The chain carries TRBV2 and TRBJ2-1, with D tentatively TRBD2 (6 bases). Germline V CDR1 and CDR2: SNHLY, FYNNEI. V shed 8 bases and J shed 3 bases, with 11 bases lying between them. This CDR3 has 13 amino acids. CDR3 coding DNA: TGTGCCAGCCGCCAAGCGGGCTACAATGAGCAGTTCTTC. Amino acid sequence: CASRQAGYNEQFF.